The clone carrying this T cell receptor (beta chain) was counted only a few times. V was trimmed by 0 bases and J by 0 bases, leaving 8 bases between them. Per germline, CDR1 ENHRY and CDR2 SYGVKD. CDR3 size: 15 residues. TCRdb independently ran MiXCR on the RT-PCR reads; one entry per CDR3 protein. The sample holds approximately 160,000 distinct CDR3 sequences, nearly 25% seen once. The sample comes from a study of patients and donors after allogeneic stem cell transplantation. This clonotype was sampled from a human donor who was either an allogeneic HSCT recipient or a stem cell or donor lymphocyte infusion donor (not recorded which). It is not recorded whose cells these are; they may come from a transplant donor. The sample consisted of blood, either unsorted or a sorted T cell fraction (not recorded which). This chain links TRBV10-3 with TRBJ2-5; no definite D call. In nucleotides, the CDR3 is TGTGCCATCAGTGAGTCTCGGGCAGACCAAGAGACCCAGTACTTC. It yields the protein CAISESRADQETQYF.